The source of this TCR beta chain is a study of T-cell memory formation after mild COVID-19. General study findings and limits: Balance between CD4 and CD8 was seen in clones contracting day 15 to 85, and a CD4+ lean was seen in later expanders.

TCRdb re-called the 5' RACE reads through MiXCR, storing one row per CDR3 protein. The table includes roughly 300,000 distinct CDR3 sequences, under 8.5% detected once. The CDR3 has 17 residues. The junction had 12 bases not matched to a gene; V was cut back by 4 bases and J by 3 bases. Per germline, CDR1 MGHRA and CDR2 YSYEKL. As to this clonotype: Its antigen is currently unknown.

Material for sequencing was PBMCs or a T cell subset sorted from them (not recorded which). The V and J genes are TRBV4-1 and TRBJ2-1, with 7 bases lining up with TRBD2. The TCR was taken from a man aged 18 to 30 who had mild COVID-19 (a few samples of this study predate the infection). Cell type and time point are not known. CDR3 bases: TGCGCCAGCAGCCCGAATGGGCCAGCGGGGATCTACAATGAGCAGTTCTTC. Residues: CASSPNGPAGIYNEQFF.